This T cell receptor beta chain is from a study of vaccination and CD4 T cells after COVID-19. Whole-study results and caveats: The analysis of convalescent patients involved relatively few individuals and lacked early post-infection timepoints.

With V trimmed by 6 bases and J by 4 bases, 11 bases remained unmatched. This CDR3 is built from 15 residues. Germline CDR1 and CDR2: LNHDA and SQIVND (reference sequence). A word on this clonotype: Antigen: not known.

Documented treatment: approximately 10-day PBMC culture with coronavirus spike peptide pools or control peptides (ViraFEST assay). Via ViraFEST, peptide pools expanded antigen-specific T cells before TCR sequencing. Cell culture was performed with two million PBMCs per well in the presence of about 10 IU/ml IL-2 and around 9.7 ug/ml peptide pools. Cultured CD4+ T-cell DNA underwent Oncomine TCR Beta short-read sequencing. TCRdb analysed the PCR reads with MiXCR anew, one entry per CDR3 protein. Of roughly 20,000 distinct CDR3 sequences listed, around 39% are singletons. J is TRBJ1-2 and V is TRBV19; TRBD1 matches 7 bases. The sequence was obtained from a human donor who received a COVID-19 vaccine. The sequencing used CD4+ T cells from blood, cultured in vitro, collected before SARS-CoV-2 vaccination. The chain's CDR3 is CASRQTGAKFYGYTF. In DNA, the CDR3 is TGTGCCAGTAGACAAACAGGGGCGAAGTTCTATGGCTACACCTTC.